The rows below give T cell receptor beta chains drawn from one sample of a study of blood T cell repertoires in COVID-19. Sequenced by immunoSEQ multiplex PCR; TCRdb stores in-frame clones only, minus some. The repertoire has approximately 240,000 clones, 85% to 95% of them found once; the top ten carry approximately 2%. What was sequenced was PBMCs or T cells enriched from blood (not recorded which). All receptors come from a woman younger than 30 who had recovered from COVID-19. CDR3s include the opening cysteine and the closing phenylalanine or tryptophan. Each record gives: J gene, D gene, V gene, CDR3 protein, CDR3 DNA. D genes are given only for firm matches.

TRBJ2-7 TRBD2 TRBV5-4 CASSLSLAASYEQYF TGTGCCAGCAGCTTGAGTCTAGCGGCCTCCTACGAGCAGTACTTC
TRBJ1-3 NA TRBV4-3 CASSDSGTGNTIYF TGCGCCAGCAGCGACAGTGGAACTGGAAACACCATATATTTT
TRBJ2-2 NA TRBV11-3 CASSLGSGELFF TGTGCCAGCAGCTTAGGTAGCGGGGAGCTGTTTTTT
TRBJ2-1 TRBD2 TRBV25-1 CASSVKTSGRAGEQFF TGTGCCAGCAGTGTAAAGACTAGCGGGAGGGCTGGTGAGCAGTTCTTC
TRBJ2-5 TRBD1 TRBV6-2/TRBV6-3 CASSRRVGTGRETQYF TGTGCCAGCAGTAGACGGGTGGGGACAGGGCGAGAGACCCAGTACTTC
TRBJ2-5 TRBD2 TRBV10-1 CASSEGGLAGPETQYF TGCGCCAGCAGTGAGGGGGGACTAGCGGGACCAGAGACCCAGTACTTC
TRBJ1-6 NA TRBV5-6 CASSLGATYSPLHF TGTGCCAGCAGCTTGGGAGCGACCTATTCACCCCTCCACTTT
TRBJ2-6 TRBD2 TRBV6-5 CASSYLADGANVLTF TGTGCCAGCAGTTACCTAGCGGACGGGGCCAACGTCCTGACTTTC
TRBJ2-7 TRBD2 TRBV10-1 CASSESGLAEQYF TGCGCCAGCAGTGAGTCTGGACTAGCCGAGCAGTACTTC
TRBJ2-2 NA TRBV7-2 CASSLSVNTGELFF TGTGCCAGCAGCTTATCAGTGAACACCGGGGAGCTGTTTTTT
TRBJ2-7 TRBD2 TRBV7-7 CASSLARDYLTYEQYF TGTGCTAGCAGCTTGGCCCGGGACTACTTAACCTACGAGCAGTACTTC
TRBJ1-1 NA TRBV23-1 CASSRADMNTEAFF TGCGCCAGCAGTCGTGCGGATATGAACACTGAAGCTTTCTTT
TRBJ1-1 TRBD1 TRBV15 CATSRALDLRGRWTNTEAFF TGTGCCACCAGCAGAGCCCTTGACCTCAGGGGGCGTTGGACGAACACTGAAGCTTTCTTT
TRBJ2-4 TRBD1 TRBV5-5 CASSFIGQGAKLAKNIQYF TGTGCCAGCAGCTTCATCGGACAGGGGGCAAAACTAGCCAAAAACATTCAGTACTTC
TRBJ2-7 NA TRBV27 CASRQIGQREQYF TGTGCCAGCAGACAAATTGGACAGCGGGAGCAGTACTTC
TRBJ2-7 NA TRBV12-3/TRBV12-4 CASSPGGSYEQYF TGTGCCAGCAGTCCAGGGGGGTCCTACGAGCAGTACTTC
TRBJ1-1 TRBD1 TRBV7-9 CASSYRDRESEAFF TGTGCCAGCAGCTACCGGGACAGGGAGTCTGAAGCTTTCTTT
TRBJ2-2 NA TRBV18 CASSPRAGTTGELFF TGTGCCAGCTCACCACGGGCGGGGACCACCGGGGAGCTGTTTTTT
TRBJ1-1 NA TRBV4-3 CASSQSFRDTEAFF TGCGCCAGCAGCCAGTCCTTCCGGGACACAGAAGCTTTCTTT
TRBJ1-2 NA TRBV3-1/TRBV3-2 CASSNRQPGVPYGYTF TGTGCCAGCAGTAACCGCCAACCCGGGGTACCCTATGGCTACACCTTC
TRBJ2-7 TRBD1 TRBV7-7 CASSLAPGQGIHEQYF TGTGCTAGCAGCTTAGCTCCGGGACAGGGTATCCACGAGCAGTACTTC
TRBJ1-5 NA TRBV4-2 CASSQKIGPGGQPQHF TGTGCCAGCAGCCAAAAAATAGGACCGGGGGGACAGCCCCAGCATTTT
TRBJ2-7 TRBD2 TRBV7-9 CASSSAPSGRFYEQYF TGTGCCAGCAGCTCAGCCCCTAGCGGGAGATTCTACGAGCAGTACTTC
TRBJ1-2 NA TRBV2 CASRVTRGGLYGYTF TGTGCCAGCAGAGTTACCAGGGGCGGTCTCTATGGCTACACCTTC